Included here is one T cell receptor beta chain sequence, with context. Sequencing used immunoSEQ multiplex PCR; TCRdb keeps in-frame clones, though not all of them. Of roughly 250,000 clones in the sample, 80% to 90% were seen once. With V trimmed by 7 bases and J by 2 bases, 3 bases remained unmatched. The germline CDR1 and CDR2 sequences are SNHLY and FYNNEI. There are 14 residues in the CDR3. This entry belongs to a study of blood T cell repertoires in COVID-19. Allocation to cohorts depended on clinical history reported by the participants. V usage is TRBV2 and J usage is TRBJ2-3; 10 bases match TRBD1. The clonotype was recovered from a woman in her thirties or forties who had been exposed to COVID-19. Sequencing was done on a sample of PBMCs or T cells enriched from blood (not recorded which). CDR3 sequence reads: CASTGQGFTDTQYF. CDR3 DNA: TGTGCCAGCACGGGACAGGGGTTCACAGATACGCAGTATTTT.